Below, 25 T cell receptor beta chains from the same sample are listed, as sequenced in a study of blood T cells in healthy people across ages (dated by TCRdb to about 2015). Library preparation was by 5' RACE. Sequenced using an Illumina HiSeq 2500. The second PCR ran for roughly 7 to 12 cycles and used a J-beta primer mix along with a sample-barcoded 5' primer. TCRdb took the public reads, trimmed them with fastp at Q25, ran MiXCR for clone calling and kept in-frame beta chains. Entries that share a CDR3 protein sequence are merged under the most common genes and DNA. The sample records 800,000 to 1,000,000 distinct CDR3 sequences, roughly 50% of which are singletons. The top ten constitute 10% to 15% of the sample. The source material was blood. The receptors shown here come from a man younger than 45 in good health.

This chain connects TRBV29-1 to TRBJ2-3; D unresolved. The germline V gene has CDR1 SQVTM and CDR2 ANQGSEA. V was trimmed by 2 bases and J by 2 bases, leaving 5 bases between them. This CDR3 has 12 amino acids. The CDR3 DNA is TGCAGCGTTGAACCGAACACAGATACGCAGTATTTT. Its protein product is CSVEPNTDTQYF.

This clonotype was found many times. V and J are TRBV5-1 and TRBJ2-3; 10 nucleotides agree with TRBD2. J lost 1 base, V lost 5 bases, and 7 bases had no gene match. Germline lookup yields CDR1 SGHRS and CDR2 YFSETQ. This CDR3 has 16 amino acids. The CDR3 protein is CASRAAGTSGTDTQYF. The CDR3 bases are TGCGCCAGCAGGGCCGCTGGGACTAGCGGCACAGATACGCAGTATTTT. Based on the CDR3 plus reference TRBV5-1 and TRBJ2-3, the full variable domain is KAGVTQTPRYLIKTRGQQVTLSCSPISGHRSVSWYQQTPGQGLQFLFEYFSETQRNKGNFPGRFSGRQFSNSRSEMNVSTLELGDSALYLCASRAAGTSGTDTQYFGPGTRLTVL.

The gene calls are TRBV7-9 and TRBJ2-5; 9 bases are a match to TRBD1. V gave up 4 bases and J gave up 8 bases; unmatched junction bases: 8. Germline loops: CDR1 SEHNR, CDR2 FQNEAQ (reference sequence). This CDR3 spans 14 amino acids. The CDR3 is CASSSRTGEKTQYF. For the CDR3, the DNA is TGTGCCAGCAGCTCTCGGACAGGGGAAAAAACCCAGTACTTC.

This chain uses TRBV6-5 with TRBJ2-7; 7 bases fit TRBD1. Germline CDR1 is MNHEY and CDR2 is SVGAGI. The V segment lost 4 bases and the J segment 7 bases; nucleotides outside the gene matches: 10. The CDR3 runs 14 residues. The CDR3 reads CASSSLTGRNEQYF. The CDR3, as DNA: TGTGCCAGCAGTTCCCTGACAGGGCGAAATGAGCAGTACTTC.

This clonotype has only a few counts. The chain is built from TRBV5-1 and TRBJ2-7; 9 bases match TRBD1. The CDR3 spans 16 residues. V gave up 0 bases and J gave up 3 bases; unmatched junction bases: 7. The V gene's germline CDR1 is SGHRS and CDR2 YFSETQ. The DNA of the CDR3 is TGCGCCAGCAGCTTGGCCGCGGGACAGGGCCTCTACGAGCAGTACTTC. It translates to CASSLAAGQGLYEQYF.

This clonotype came up a few times. This chain joins TRBV6-6 and TRBJ1-1, with D uncertain. Germline V gene lookup returns CDR1 MNHNY and CDR2 SVGAGI (reference sequence). V lost 2 bases, J lost 8 bases, and 18 bases lay in between. CDR3 size: 15 residues. The CDR3, as DNA: TGTGCCAGCAGTTACGTTACAGTCTCTTCACCCGAAGCTTTCTTT. Protein product: CASSYVTVSSPEAFF.

The chain has TRBV28 and TRBJ1-2; 7 nucleotides line up with TRBD1. V lost 7 bases and J lost 3; bases outside the gene matches: 5. The CDR3 length is 13 residues. Germline CDR1 and CDR2: MDHEN and SYDVKM. This CDR3 is CASITGQDYGYTF. CDR3 nucleotide sequence: TGTGCCAGCATTACAGGACAGGACTATGGCTACACCTTC.

The chain has TRBV29-1 and TRBJ2-4, with TRBD1 matching 8 bases. CDR1 is SQVTM and CDR2 is ANQGSEA in the germline V gene. The CDR3 is 18 amino acids. The J segment lost 3 bases and the V segment lost 3 bases, leaving 16 bases of the junction unmatched. The CDR3 DNA is TGCAGCGTTGACGGCCTTAAAGCTGGACAGGGAGGCAAAAACATTCAGTACTTC. This codes for CSVDGLKAGQGGKNIQYF.

The gene calls are TRBV9 and TRBJ1-1, with 7 bases fitting TRBD1. V lost 5 bases and J lost 6; bases outside the gene matches: 7. CDR1 is SGDLS, CDR2 YYNGEE, per germline. The CDR3 runs 13 residues. The DNA for the CDR3 is TGTGCCAGCAGTTTCACAGGGGATTCTGAAGCTTTCTTT. Translating it yields CASSFTGDSEAFF.

V usage is TRBV2 and J usage is TRBJ1-2, with a possible D match to TRBD1 (5 bases). V lost 3 bases to trimming and J lost 0 bases, with 11 bases between them. This CDR3 is 15 amino acids long. The germline CDR1 and CDR2 sequences are SNHLY and FYNNEI. The CDR3 loop reads CASSDREVPNYGYTF. The CDR3 nucleotides read TGTGCCAGCAGTGACAGGGAGGTCCCTAACTATGGCTACACCTTC.

The rearrangement links TRBV20-1 to TRBJ1-5; 7 bases agree with TRBD1. V dropped 4 bases and J dropped 4; count of bases not matched to a gene: 19. CDR1 DFQATT and CDR2 SNEGSKA come from the germline V gene (reference sequence). CDR3 size: 18 residues. The CDR3 here is CSAIRTPTGPRGNQPQHF. In DNA form, the CDR3 reads TGCAGTGCTATACGGACTCCGACAGGGCCTAGAGGGAATCAGCCCCAGCATTTT.

The chain combines TRBV20-1 with TRBJ2-3, with TRBD2 matching 13 bases. Germline V gene data show CDR1 as DFQATT and CDR2 as SNEGSKA (reference sequence). This CDR3 contains 16 residues. Trimming at V came to 0 bases and at J to 1 base, leaving 1 base not matched to a gene. The CDR3 nucleotides are TGCAGTGCTAGAGATGGACTAGCGGGGGGCACAGATACGCAGTATTTT. This encodes CSARDGLAGGTDTQYF.

In its sample, this clonotype was seen many times. This chain links TRBV10-3 with TRBJ2-7; D is perhaps TRBD1 or TRBD2 (6 bases each). Germline V gene lookup returns CDR1 ENHRY and CDR2 SYGVKD. The CDR3 loop spans 14 amino acids. Trimming removed 4 bases at V and 4 bases at J, with 14 bases between. CDR3 in DNA: TGTGCCATCAGTGGCGGGACAATTGGGTACGAGCAGTACTTC. Protein sequence: CAISGGTIGYEQYF.

The chain combines TRBV4-3 with TRBJ2-2; D uncertain. Trimming removed 4 bases at V and 5 bases at J, with 11 bases between. Germline CDR1 is LGHNA and CDR2 is YSLEER. The CDR3 has 14 amino acids. In DNA form, the CDR3 reads TGCGCCAGCAGCCGGGTCATTGGGACCGGGGAGCTGTTTTTT. Translating gives CASSRVIGTGELFF.

This chain connects TRBV4-2 to TRBJ1-5; 7 bases match TRBD1. Germline lookup yields CDR1 LGHNA and CDR2 YNFKEQ. Germline trimming cut 0 bases from V and 4 bases from J; bases unmatched to any gene: 6. This CDR3 is 16 amino acids long. The CDR3 protein is CASSQDPQGLNQPQHF. CDR3 in DNA: TGTGCCAGCAGCCAAGATCCACAGGGGTTGAATCAGCCCCAGCATTTT.

This clonotype showed up just a few times. The J gene is TRBJ2-7, the V gene TRBV6-6; D not certain. Germline lookup yields CDR1 MNHNY and CDR2 SVGAGI (reference sequence). V gave up 6 bases and J gave up 3 bases, with 15 bases separating them. The CDR3 loop spans 14 amino acids. The CDR3 loop is CASSKGRGLYEQYF. Here the CDR3 DNA reads TGTGCCAGCAGCAAAGGACGCGGCCTCTACGAGCAGTACTTC.

The chain recombines TRBV6-5 with TRBJ1-6; D possibly corresponds to TRBD1 (5 bases). Per germline, CDR1 MNHEY and CDR2 SVGAGI. The V end lost 0 bases, the J end lost 13 bases, and 10 bases lay between the germline ends. This CDR3 region has 13 residues. CDR3 residues: CASSYSQGPPLHF. CDR3 bases: TGTGCCAGCAGTTACTCCCAGGGACCTCCCCTCCACTTT.

The chain recombines TRBV7-2 with TRBJ1-2; D is uncertain. The CDR3 contains 15 residues. CDR1 SGHTA and CDR2 FQGNSA come from the germline V gene. The V gene lost 0 bases and the J gene lost 4 bases, with 12 bases spanning the gap. CDR3 nucleotide sequence: TGTGCCAGCAGCTTAGCGAATCGGGGTACCTATGGCTACACCTTC. Protein: CASSLANRGTYGYTF.

V is TRBV20-1 and J is TRBJ2-3; no reliable D call. Germline-derived CDR1 and CDR2 are DFQATT and SNEGSKA (reference sequence). The V end was cut by 4 bases, the J end by 0 bases, with 11 bases between. The CDR3 length is 14 residues. The CDR3 is CSANAGVSTDTQYF. CDR3 nucleotides: TGCAGTGCTAATGCAGGAGTTAGCACAGATACGCAGTATTTT.

The CDR3 protein is CASGSDRPPRYYEQYF. The CDR3 DNA is TGTGCCAGCGGATCCGACAGGCCGCCAAGATACTACGAGCAGTACTTC. This chain uses TRBV6-2 or TRBV6-3 with TRBJ2-4; a weak D match, TRBD1 (6 bases). The J call is uncertain, as TRBJ2-7 better fits the DNA end. Germline CDR1 reads MNHEY; CDR2 reads SVGEGT. The CDR3 contains 16 residues.

This clonotype has only one observation. In DNA, the CDR3 is TGTGCCAGCAGTCCTAGCGGGGGGGCCAGAGAGACCCAGTACTTC. Residues: CASSPSGGARETQYF. This chain joins TRBV12-3 or TRBV12-4 and TRBJ2-5, with TRBD2 matching over 12 bases. The CDR3 is made up of 15 amino acids. V was clipped by 5 bases and J by 4 bases; unmatched bases: 5.

This chain connects TRBV29-1 to TRBJ2-5; D remains ambiguous. From germline, CDR1 is SQVTM and CDR2 ANQGSEA. The V and J ends lost 7 bases and 4 bases respectively, with 13 bases between them. The CDR3 length is 12 residues. The CDR3 reads CSAPTDRETQYF. The CDR3 bases are TGCAGCGCCCCGACTGACCGAGAGACCCAGTACTTC.

The chain has TRBV19 and TRBJ2-3, with TRBD2 matching 8 bases. Germline V gene sequence: CDR1 LNHDA, CDR2 SQIVND (reference sequence). The CDR3 is 15 residues long. Germline trimming cut 9 bases from V and 0 bases from J; bases unmatched to any gene: 8. The CDR3 loop is CASNTGGRSTDTQYF. CDR3 sequence (DNA): TGTGCCAGCAATACGGGGGGGCGGAGCACAGATACGCAGTATTTT.

The chain has TRBV2 and TRBJ2-3; TRBD2 matches 8 bases. The CDR3 is 13 residues long. J was trimmed by 1 base and V by 8 bases; bases with no gene match: 2. Germline V lookup: CDR1 SNHLY, CDR2 FYNNEI. CDR3 region: CASPLAGTDTQYF. Written as DNA, the CDR3 is TGTGCCAGCCCACTAGCGGGCACAGATACGCAGTATTTT.

This clonotype came up a few times. The chain is built from TRBV6-6 and TRBJ2-5; a possible D gene is TRBD1 (5 bases). With the DNA end fitting TRBJ2-7 better, the J assignment may be wrong. CDR1 is MNHNY and CDR2 is SVGAGI in the germline V gene (reference sequence). The CDR3 loop spans 13 amino acids. The CDR3 loop is CASSYGRDYEQYF. The CDR3 region has the DNA TGTGCCAGCAGTTACGGCAGGGACTACGAGCAGTACTTC.